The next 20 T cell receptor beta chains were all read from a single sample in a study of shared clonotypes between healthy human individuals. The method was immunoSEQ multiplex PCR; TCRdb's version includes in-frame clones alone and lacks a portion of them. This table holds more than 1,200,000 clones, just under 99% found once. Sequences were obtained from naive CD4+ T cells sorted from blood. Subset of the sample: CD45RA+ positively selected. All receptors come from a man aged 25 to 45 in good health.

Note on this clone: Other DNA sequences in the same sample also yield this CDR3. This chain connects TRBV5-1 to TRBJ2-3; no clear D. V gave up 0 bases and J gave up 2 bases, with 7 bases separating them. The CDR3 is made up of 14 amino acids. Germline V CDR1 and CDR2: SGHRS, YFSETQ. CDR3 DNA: TGCGCCAGCAGCTTGGCCAGCGTCACAGATACGCAGTATTTT. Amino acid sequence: CASSLASVTDTQYF. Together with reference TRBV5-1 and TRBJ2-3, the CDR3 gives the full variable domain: KAGVTQTPRYLIKTRGQQVTLSCSPISGHRSVSWYQQTPGQGLQFLFEYFSETQRNKGNFPGRFSGRQFSNSRSEMNVSTLELGDSALYLCASSLASVTDTQYFGPGTRLTVL.

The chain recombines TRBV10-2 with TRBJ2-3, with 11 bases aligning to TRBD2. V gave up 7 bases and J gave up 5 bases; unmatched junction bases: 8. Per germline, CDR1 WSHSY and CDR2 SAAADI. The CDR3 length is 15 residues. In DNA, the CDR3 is TGCGCCAGCATCCCGACTAGCGGGAATGTAGATACGCAGTATTTT. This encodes CASIPTSGNVDTQYF.

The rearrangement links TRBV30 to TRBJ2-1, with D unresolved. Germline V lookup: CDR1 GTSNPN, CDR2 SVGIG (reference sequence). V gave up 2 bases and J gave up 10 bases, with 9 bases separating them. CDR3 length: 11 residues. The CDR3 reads CAWSKLREQFF. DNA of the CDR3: TGTGCCTGGAGTAAGCTTCGCGAGCAGTTCTTC.

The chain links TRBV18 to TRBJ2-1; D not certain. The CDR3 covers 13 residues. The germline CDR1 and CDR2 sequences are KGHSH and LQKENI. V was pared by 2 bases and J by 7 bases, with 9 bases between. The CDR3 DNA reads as TGTGCCAGCTCACCAATTCCAGGTAATGAGCAGTTCTTC. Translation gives CASSPIPGNEQFF.

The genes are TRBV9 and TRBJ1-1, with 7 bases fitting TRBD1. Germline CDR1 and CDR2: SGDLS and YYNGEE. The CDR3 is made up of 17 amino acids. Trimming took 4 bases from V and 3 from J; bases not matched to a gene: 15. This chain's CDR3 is CASSPSGGKDWYTEAFF. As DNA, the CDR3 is TGTGCCAGCAGCCCATCAGGGGGGAAAGATTGGTACACTGAAGCTTTCTTT. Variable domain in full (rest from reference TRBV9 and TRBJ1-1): DSGVTQTPKHLITATGQRVTLRCSPRSGDLSVYWYQQSLDQGLQFLIQYYNGEERAKGNILERFSAQQFPDLHSELNLSSLELGDSALYFCASSPSGGKDWYTEAFFGQGTRLTVV.

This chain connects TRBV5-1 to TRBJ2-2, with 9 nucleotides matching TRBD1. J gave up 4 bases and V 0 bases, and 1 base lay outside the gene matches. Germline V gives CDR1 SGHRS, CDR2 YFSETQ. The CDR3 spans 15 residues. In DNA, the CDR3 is TGCGCCAGCAGCTTGGTGACAGGGGGCACCGGGGAGCTGTTTTTT. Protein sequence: CASSLVTGGTGELFF.

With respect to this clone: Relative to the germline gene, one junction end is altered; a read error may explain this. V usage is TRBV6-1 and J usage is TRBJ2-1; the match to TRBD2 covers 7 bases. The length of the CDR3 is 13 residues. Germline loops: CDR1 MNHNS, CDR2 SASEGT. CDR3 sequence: CASSELSGEGPLF. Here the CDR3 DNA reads TGTGCCAGCAGTGAACTCTCGGGGGAGGGCCCGCTCTTC.

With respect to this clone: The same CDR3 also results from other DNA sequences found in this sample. The CDR3 loop is CASSGQETQYF. In nucleotides, the CDR3 is TGTGCCAGCTCCGGACAAGAGACCCAGTACTTC. The rearrangement joins TRBV18 to TRBJ2-5; no clear D. This CDR3 is built from 11 residues. The germline CDR1 and CDR2 sequences are KGHSH and LQKENI. Trimming cost V 6 bases and J 2 bases, with 4 bases left between them.

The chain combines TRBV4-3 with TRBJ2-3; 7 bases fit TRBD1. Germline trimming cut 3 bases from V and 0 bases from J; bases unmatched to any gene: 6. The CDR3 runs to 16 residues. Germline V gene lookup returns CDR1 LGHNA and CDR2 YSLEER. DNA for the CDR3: TGCGCCAGCAGCCAGTCAGGGGGTAGGAGCACAGATACGCAGTATTTT. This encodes CASSQSGGRSTDTQYF.

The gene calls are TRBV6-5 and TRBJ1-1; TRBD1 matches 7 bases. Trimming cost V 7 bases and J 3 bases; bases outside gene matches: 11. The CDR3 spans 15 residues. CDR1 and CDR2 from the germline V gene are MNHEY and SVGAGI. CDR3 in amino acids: CASTPLRDSDTEAFF. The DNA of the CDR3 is TGTGCCAGCACTCCTCTTCGGGACAGCGACACTGAAGCTTTCTTT.

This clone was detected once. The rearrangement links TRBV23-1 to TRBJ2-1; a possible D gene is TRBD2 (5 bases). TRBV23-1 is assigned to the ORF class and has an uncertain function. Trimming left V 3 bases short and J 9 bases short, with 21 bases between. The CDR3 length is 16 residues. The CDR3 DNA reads TGCGCCAGCAGTCATCCCAGCGGAGGCCCGCTTTCTGAGCAGTTCTTC. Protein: CASSHPSGGPLSEQFF.

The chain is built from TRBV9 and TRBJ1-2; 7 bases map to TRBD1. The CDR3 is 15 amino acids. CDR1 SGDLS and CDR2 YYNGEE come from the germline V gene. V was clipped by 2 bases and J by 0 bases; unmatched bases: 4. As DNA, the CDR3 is TGTGCCAGCAGCGTCGCGGGACAGACTAACTATGGCTACACCTTC. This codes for CASSVAGQTNYGYTF.

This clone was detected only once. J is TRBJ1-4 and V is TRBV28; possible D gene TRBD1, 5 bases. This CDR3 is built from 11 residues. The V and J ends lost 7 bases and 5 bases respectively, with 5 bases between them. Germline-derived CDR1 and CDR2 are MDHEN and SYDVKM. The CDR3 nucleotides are TGTGCCAGCAAGGGGAATGAAAAACTGTTTTTT. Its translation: CASKGNEKLFF.

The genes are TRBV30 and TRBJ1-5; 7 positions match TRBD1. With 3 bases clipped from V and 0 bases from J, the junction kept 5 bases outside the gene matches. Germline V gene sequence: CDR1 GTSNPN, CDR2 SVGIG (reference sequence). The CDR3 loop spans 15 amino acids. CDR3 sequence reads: CAWSETGFSNQPQHF. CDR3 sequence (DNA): TGTGCCTGGAGCGAGACAGGGTTTAGCAATCAGCCCCAGCATTTT.

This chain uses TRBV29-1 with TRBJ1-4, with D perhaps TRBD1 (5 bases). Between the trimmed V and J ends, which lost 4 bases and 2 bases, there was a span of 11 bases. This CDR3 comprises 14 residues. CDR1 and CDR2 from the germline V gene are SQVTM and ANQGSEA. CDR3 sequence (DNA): TGCAGCGTTGCCGGCAAGGGGACTAATGAAAAACTGTTTTTT. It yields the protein CSVAGKGTNEKLFF.

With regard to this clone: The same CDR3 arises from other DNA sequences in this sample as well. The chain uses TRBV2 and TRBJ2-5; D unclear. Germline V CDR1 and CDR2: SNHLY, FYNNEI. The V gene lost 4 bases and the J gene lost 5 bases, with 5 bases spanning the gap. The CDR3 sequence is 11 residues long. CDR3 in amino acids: CASSVEETQYF. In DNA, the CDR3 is TGTGCCAGCAGTGTAGAGGAGACCCAGTACTTC.

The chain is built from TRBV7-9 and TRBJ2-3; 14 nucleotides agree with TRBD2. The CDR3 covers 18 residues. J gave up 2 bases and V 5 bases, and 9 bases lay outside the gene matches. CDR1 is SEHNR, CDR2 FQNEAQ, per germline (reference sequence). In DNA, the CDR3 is TGTGCCAGCAGCACGCGCCGACTAGCGGGAGGGATCACAGATACGCAGTATTTT. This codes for CASSTRRLAGGITDTQYF.

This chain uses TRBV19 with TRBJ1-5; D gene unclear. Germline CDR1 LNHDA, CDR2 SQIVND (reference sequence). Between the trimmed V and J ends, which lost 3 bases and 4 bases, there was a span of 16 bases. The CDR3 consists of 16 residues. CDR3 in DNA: TGTGCCAGTAGTATTCGTGAGCCAGCAAAAAATCAGCCCCAGCATTTT. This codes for CASSIREPAKNQPQHF.

CDR3 bases: TGCGCCAGCAGTCTAACTAGCGGGAGTAACCAAGAGACCCAGTACTTC. It codes for CASSLTSGSNQETQYF. V and J are TRBV5-1 and TRBJ2-5; TRBD2 aligns across 11 bases. Looked up from germline, CDR1 is SGHRS and CDR2 is YFSETQ. This CDR3 comprises 16 residues. V was pared by 5 bases and J by 0 bases, with 6 bases of the junction left unmatched.

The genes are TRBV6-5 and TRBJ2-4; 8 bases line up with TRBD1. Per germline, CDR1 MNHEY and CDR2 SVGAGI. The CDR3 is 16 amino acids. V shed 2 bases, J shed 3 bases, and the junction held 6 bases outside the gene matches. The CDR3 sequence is CASSYATGEDKNIQYF. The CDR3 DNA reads TGTGCCAGCAGTTACGCGACAGGGGAGGACAAAAACATTCAGTACTTC.